The clone carrying this T cell receptor (beta chain) was seen more than once but under ten times. Sample time point: newly diagnosed GD, antithyroid drugs for less than 3 months. The TCR library used RNA extracted from PBMCs. EDTA tubes received roughly 8.6 milliliters of drawn peripheral blood. Arm-PCR of CDR3 regions and iRepertoire HTBI primers were the basis on which TCR beta libraries were built. Using its own MiXCR run on the multiplex PCR reads, TCRdb lists one record per CDR3 protein. The sample shows about 500,000 distinct CDR3 sequences, 15% to 20% of them seen only once. This specimen belongs to a study of regulatory T cells in long-lasting Graves disease. These data also formed part of another study, on T cells in Graves' hyperthyroidism and ophthalmopathy.

The TCR sequence derives from a middle-aged man with Graves disease. This specimen was peripheral blood mononuclear cells (PBMCs), taken at new diagnosis, from a patient treated with antithyroid drugs.

The CDR3 nucleotides are TGTGCCACACGGGGTGGAACCCAAGAGACCCAGTACTTC. Amino acid sequence: CATRGGTQETQYF. The V gene is TRBV27, the J gene TRBJ2-5, with D perhaps matching TRBD2 (5 bases). The CDR3 sequence is 13 residues long. V was clipped by 10 bases and J by 1 base, with 13 bases between them. The germline V gene encodes CDR1 MNHEY and CDR2 SMNVEV (reference sequence).